Sequencing of this T cell receptor (beta chain) was carried out in a study of T cell responses to AZD1222 COVID-19 vaccine. Study observations and caveats: Clonal diversity was possibly underestimated; the donors were predominantly white British and more often female. Repertoires were sampled only after the peak T cell response.

For this clone: As yet, its antigen is unknown.

The CDR3 runs to 14 residues. Trimming shortened V by 1 base and J by 1 base, and 8 bases separated the two germline ends. Germline V lookup: CDR1 SGHRS, CDR2 YFSETQ. Here immunoSEQ multiplex PCR was the method, and the copy in TCRdb shows in-frame clones only, minus some. There are 90,000 to 150,000 clones in the sample; about 90% occur only once, and around 9.4% lies in the top ten. The chain employs TRBV5-1 and TRBJ1-1; D is unclear. The clonotype comes from an adult in good health. The starting material was peripheral blood, obtained on day 0 of AZD1222 vaccination. The CDR3 bases are TGCGCCAGCAGCTTGCGCCCGCCGAACACTGAAGCTTTCTTT. This gives the protein CASSLRPPNTEAFF.